Listed below are T cell receptor beta chains from one sample, sequenced in a study of control samples from healthy donors and cancer patients. TCRdb keeps only in-frame clones here, not all; method: immunoSEQ multiplex PCR. The table has about 170,000 clones, just over 90% seen once. Source material: blood. The receptors originated from a woman aged 60-70 years in good health. Each CDR3 is given with its conserved first and last residue. Fields, in order: clone size, J gene, D gene, V gene, CDR3 DNA, CDR3 protein. D genes are given only for firm matches. Expanded clones get a size class; other rows say once, few or many, or leave the size out.

abundance: .; j_gene: TRBJ1-2; d_gene: TRBD1; v_gene: TRBV6-5; CDR3nt: TGTGCCAGCAGTTTCGACAGGGGGGAAGATGGCTACACCTTC; CDR3aa: CASSFDRGEDGYTF
abundance: .; j_gene: TRBJ2-7; d_gene: TRBD1; v_gene: TRBV7-6; CDR3nt: TGTGCCAGCAGTCGATGGACAGGCTCTGCCTACGAGCAGTACTTC; CDR3aa: CASSRWTGSAYEQYF
abundance: .; j_gene: TRBJ1-3; d_gene: TRBD1; v_gene: TRBV12-5; CDR3nt: TGTGCTAGTGGTTTGGTTCTAACGGGCAGGGGGCGTGCTGGAAACACCATATATTTT; CDR3aa: CASGLVLTGRGRAGNTIYF
abundance: .; j_gene: TRBJ2-7; d_gene: TRBD1; v_gene: TRBV7-2; CDR3nt: TGTGCCAGCAGATTTAAGGGGGCCTCCTACGAGCAGTACTTC; CDR3aa: CASRFKGASYEQYF
abundance: .; j_gene: TRBJ1-1; d_gene: .; v_gene: TRBV6-5; CDR3nt: TGTGCCAGCATGCTGGGCAGGGGTGGCACTGAAGCTTTCTTT; CDR3aa: CASMLGRGGTEAFF
abundance: once; j_gene: TRBJ2-7; d_gene: TRBD1; v_gene: TRBV6-2/TRBV6-3; CDR3nt: TGTGCCAGCAGCCCCGAGGACAGGGGTGCCTACGAGCAGTACTTC; CDR3aa: CASSPEDRGAYEQYF
abundance: .; j_gene: TRBJ1-3; d_gene: .; v_gene: TRBV4-1; CDR3nt: TGCGCCAGCAGCCGGATGCGAGACTCTGGAAACACCATATATTTT; CDR3aa: CASSRMRDSGNTIYF
abundance: .; j_gene: TRBJ2-5; d_gene: .; v_gene: TRBV11-2; CDR3nt: TGTGCCAGCAGCGCTCTAGGTCGAAAGACCCAGTACTTC; CDR3aa: CASSALGRKTQYF
abundance: once; j_gene: TRBJ2-7; d_gene: TRBD2; v_gene: TRBV4-1; CDR3nt: TGCGCCAGCAGCCAAGATCCGGGGGGGGTGGTCTCCTACGAGCAGTACTTC; CDR3aa: CASSQDPGGVVSYEQYF
abundance: .; j_gene: TRBJ2-7; d_gene: TRBD2; v_gene: TRBV9; CDR3nt: TGTGCCAGCAGCGCTACTAGCGGGGGGGCGATTGAGCAGTACTTC; CDR3aa: CASSATSGGAIEQYF
abundance: .; j_gene: TRBJ1-4; d_gene: TRBD1; v_gene: TRBV7-6; CDR3nt: TGTGCCAGCAGTCGAACTACAGGGGCCGGTGAAAAACTGTTTTTT; CDR3aa: CASSRTTGAGEKLFF
abundance: .; j_gene: TRBJ1-4; d_gene: .; v_gene: TRBV7-9; CDR3nt: TGTGCCAGCAGCTCAGGACACCATAATGAAAAACTGTTTTTT; CDR3aa: CASSSGHHNEKLFF
abundance: .; j_gene: TRBJ1-1; d_gene: .; v_gene: TRBV6-4; CDR3nt: TGTGCCAGCAGTGACTCTGTGTCGGGGAACACTGAAGCTTTCTTT; CDR3aa: CASSDSVSGNTEAFF
abundance: once; j_gene: TRBJ2-1; d_gene: .; v_gene: TRBV10-3; CDR3nt: TGTGCCATCAGGGGGGGTCAGGAGGATGAGCAGTTCTTC; CDR3aa: CAIRGGQEDEQFF
abundance: .; j_gene: TRBJ1-2; d_gene: TRBD1; v_gene: TRBV6-6; CDR3nt: TGTGCCAGCAGTTACTCATCTCTGACAGGGCGCGTTGGCTACACCTTC; CDR3aa: CASSYSSLTGRVGYTF
abundance: .; j_gene: TRBJ1-2; d_gene: .; v_gene: TRBV19; CDR3nt: TGTGCCAGTAGTATAGATCTCGAGACAAGTGCTAACTATGGCTACACCTTC; CDR3aa: CASSIDLETSANYGYTF
abundance: .; j_gene: TRBJ1-1; d_gene: .; v_gene: TRBV16; CDR3nt: TGTGCCAGCAGCCAAGGCGCCAACACTGAAGCTTTCTTT; CDR3aa: CASSQGANTEAFF
abundance: .; j_gene: TRBJ1-2; d_gene: .; v_gene: TRBV9; CDR3nt: TGTGCCAGCAGCGCGTCAACAGGGAACTATGGCTACACCTTC; CDR3aa: CASSASTGNYGYTF